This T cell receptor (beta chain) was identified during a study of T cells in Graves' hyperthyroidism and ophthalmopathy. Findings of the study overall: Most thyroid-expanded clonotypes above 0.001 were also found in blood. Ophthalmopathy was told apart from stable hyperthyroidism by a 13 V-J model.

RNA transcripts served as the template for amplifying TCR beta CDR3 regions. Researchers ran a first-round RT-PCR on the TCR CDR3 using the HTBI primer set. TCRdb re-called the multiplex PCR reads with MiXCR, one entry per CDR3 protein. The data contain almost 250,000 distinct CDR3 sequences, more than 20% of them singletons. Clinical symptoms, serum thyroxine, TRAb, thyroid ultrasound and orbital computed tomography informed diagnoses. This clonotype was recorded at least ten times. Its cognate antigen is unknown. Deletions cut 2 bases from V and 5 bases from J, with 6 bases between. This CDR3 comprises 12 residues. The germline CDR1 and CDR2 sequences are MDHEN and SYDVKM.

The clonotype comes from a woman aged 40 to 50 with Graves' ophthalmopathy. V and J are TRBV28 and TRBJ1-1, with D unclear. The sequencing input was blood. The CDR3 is CASSLVGTEAFF. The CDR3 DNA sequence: TGTGCCAGCAGTTTAGTTGGGACTGAAGCTTTCTTT.